A selection of T cell receptor beta chains follows, all from one sample in a study of blood T cell repertoires in COVID-19. Measured with immunoSEQ multiplex PCR; TCRdb has only the in-frame clones, and not every one. The sample lists tens of thousands of clones, roughly 84% occurring once. Sequenced input: peripheral blood. The source is a woman aged 55-69 years with acute or convalescent COVID-19. Each CDR3 is given with its conserved first and last residue. A D gene is named only where the DNA matches it firmly. Expanded clones get a size class; other rows say once, few or many, or leave the size out.

TRBV5-3,few,NA,15,TRBJ2-2,CARSLGVRGTGELFF,TGTGCCAGAAGCTTGGGAGTACGCGGCACCGGGGAGCTGTTTTTT
TRBV6-1,NA,NA,15,TRBJ2-7,CASSEGSGQIYEQYF,TGTGCCAGCAGTGAAGGGTCAGGGCAAATTTACGAGCAGTACTTC
TRBV19,NA,NA,15,TRBJ1-2,CASSIENRPSGGYTF,TGTGCCAGTAGTATAGAGAACAGGCCCAGCGGGGGCTACACCTTC
TRBV5-1,NA,TRBD1,13,TRBJ2-5,CASRLDRVKTQYF,TGCGCCAGCAGACTTGACAGGGTTAAGACCCAGTACTTC
TRBV27,once,NA,15,TRBJ1-5,CASSRDSYSNQPQHF,TGTGCCAGCAGTCGCGACAGCTATAGCAATCAGCCCCAGCATTTT
TRBV10-1,NA,TRBD1,14,TRBJ1-5,CASSDGTGAQPQHF,TGCGCCAGCAGTGACGGGACAGGGGCCCAGCCCCAGCATTTT
TRBV3-1/TRBV3-2,NA,NA,15,TRBJ1-1,CASSQPPTGNTEAFF,TGTGCCAGCAGCCAACCTCCGACGGGAAACACTGAAGCTTTCTTT
TRBV19,few,NA,15,TRBJ1-5,CASRARGGRHQPQHF,TGTGCCAGTAGAGCTCGGGGAGGTCGGCATCAGCCCCAGCATTTT
TRBV2,NA,TRBD1,14,TRBJ1-1,CASSGGDREAEAFF,TGTGCCAGCAGTGGAGGAGACAGGGAGGCTGAAGCTTTCTTT
TRBV18,NA,NA,12,TRBJ1-1,CASSPRRDEAFF,TGTGCCAGCTCACCGCGGCGGGATGAAGCTTTCTTT
TRBV19,NA,NA,15,TRBJ1-2,CASSMVVTANYGYTF,TGTGCCAGTAGTATGGTTGTGACAGCTAACTATGGCTACACCTTC
TRBV11-2,NA,TRBD1,15,TRBJ1-6,CASSLEGQGTSPLHF,TGTGCCAGCAGCTTAGAGGGACAGGGGACTTCACCCCTCCACTTT
TRBV30,NA,NA,15,TRBJ1-1,CAWSHYQGMNTEAFF,TGTGCCTGGAGCCATTATCAGGGGATGAACACTGAAGCTTTCTTT
TRBV2,NA,NA,14,TRBJ1-1,CASSDRPRDTEAFF,TGTGCCAGCAGTGATAGACCCAGGGACACTGAAGCTTTCTTT
TRBV7-2,NA,TRBD1,15,TRBJ1-3,CASSPGQNSGNTIYF,TGTGCCAGCAGCCCGGGACAGAACTCTGGAAACACCATATATTTT
TRBV9,NA,NA,14,TRBJ2-3,CASSVDHGTDTQYF,TGTGCCAGCAGCGTAGATCACGGTACAGATACGCAGTATTTT
TRBV12-3/TRBV12-4,NA,NA,13,TRBJ2-7,CASSPDMTYEQYF,TGTGCCAGCAGTCCCGACATGACCTACGAGCAGTACTTC
TRBV2,once,NA,13,TRBJ2-1,CASSEGGLNEQFF,TGTGCCAGCAGTGAGGGGGGATTGAATGAGCAGTTCTTC
TRBV5-4,NA,TRBD1,15,TRBJ2-5,CASSLQGTYQETQYF,TGTGCCAGCAGCTTACAGGGGACCTACCAAGAGACCCAGTACTTC
TRBV3-1/TRBV3-2,NA,TRBD1,17,TRBJ1-2,CASSNLLRDRQNYGYTF,TGTGCCAGCAGCAACCTCCTCCGGGACAGACAAAACTATGGCTACACCTTC
TRBV5-5,few,TRBD1,14,TRBJ1-1,CASSLVGQGAEAFF,TGTGCCAGCAGCTTGGTAGGACAGGGGGCTGAAGCTTTCTTT
TRBV7-9,NA,NA,13,TRBJ1-2,CASSLVAGDGYTF,TGTGCCAGCAGCTTGGTGGCAGGGGACGGCTACACCTTC
TRBV19,NA,TRBD1,15,TRBJ1-2,CASSTRDREMKGYTF,TGTGCCAGTAGTACTAGGGACAGGGAGATGAAAGGCTACACCTTC